This T cell receptor beta chain was found in a study of blood T cell repertoires in COVID-19. The overall study: Some COVID-19 samples were acute and others convalescent; all came from the United States, Italy and Spain. PBMCs, B-cell-depleted T cells, or T cells provided the cDNA or gDNA that made up the material.

Authors' analysis steps: Estimation of nucleated cell counts relied on the amplification of reference gene primers. TCRdb's copy holds only in-frame clones and misses some; the assay was immunoSEQ multiplex PCR. The DNA gave D and trimming, while V, J and clone size come from that table. The repertoire has 27,000 or so clones, just over 85% of them found once; the top ten carry roughly 7.7%. This sequence was found in a woman in her forties or fifties with active COVID-19. What was sequenced was peripheral blood.

CDR3 nucleotides: TGTGCCAGCAGTTTAAACTCAGGGGTAGGTGAGCAGTTCTTC. Residues: CASSLNSGVGEQFF. This chain connects TRBV2 to TRBJ2-1; maybe TRBD1 (6 bases). Looked up from germline, CDR1 is SNHLY and CDR2 is FYNNEI. V was pared by 5 bases and J by 9 bases, with 17 bases between. The CDR3 is made up of 14 amino acids.